What follows are 17 T cell receptor beta chains derived from one specimen sequenced in a study of control samples from healthy donors and cancer patients. Libraries were prepared by immunoSEQ multiplex PCR; TCRdb keeps only in-frame clonotypes and omits some of them. The sample has some 70,000 clones, about 80% seen once. Sample: PBMCs. These receptors were obtained from a woman aged 45-65 years with lung cancer.

This chain joins TRBV11-3 and TRBJ2-1; 8 nucleotides agree with TRBD2. Trimming at V came to 1 base and at J to 3 bases, leaving 5 bases not matched to a gene. Germline CDR1 and CDR2: SGHNT and YENEEA. The CDR3 spans 16 residues. CDR3 protein: CASSLVPSGGYNEQFF. CDR3 nucleotide sequence: TGTGCCAGCAGCTTAGTGCCCAGCGGGGGCTACAATGAGCAGTTCTTC.

The V and J genes are TRBV27 and TRBJ2-7; D assignment may be TRBD1 or TRBD2 (6 bases each). This CDR3 region has 13 residues. Trimming left V 10 bases short and J 3 bases short, with 16 bases between. Germline CDR1 MNHEY, CDR2 SMNVEV (reference sequence). The CDR3 spells CATSIGGNYEQYF. The CDR3 DNA reads TGTGCCACCAGCATAGGGGGGAACTACGAGCAGTACTTC.

CDR3 protein: CATSDSRGMNEQYF. CDR3 in DNA: TGTGCCACCAGTGATTCCAGGGGGATGAACGAGCAGTACTTC. The chain carries TRBV24-1 and TRBJ2-7, with 7 bases identical to TRBD1. CDR1 and CDR2 (germline): KGHDR, SFDVKD. The CDR3 loop spans 14 amino acids. V lost 2 bases, J lost 5 bases, and 5 bases stayed unmatched.

The chain is built from TRBV5-5 and TRBJ1-2; D is ambiguous. The CDR3 runs 15 residues. Trimming removed 4 bases at V and 7 bases at J, with 20 bases between. The V gene's germline CDR1 is SGHKS and CDR2 YYEKEE (reference sequence). CDR3 nucleotide sequence: TGTGCCAGCAGCCTTGAGCAGACCTTCGTGGGTGGCTACACCTTC. Amino acid sequence: CASSLEQTFVGGYTF.

This clone was picked up a small number of times. The chain combines TRBV19 with TRBJ1-5; no reliable D call. Germline lookup yields CDR1 LNHDA and CDR2 SQIVND (reference sequence). This CDR3 region has 15 residues. With 2 bases removed from V and 3 bases from J, the gap between germline ends came to 11 bases. Here the CDR3 reads CASSIMDGYNQPQHF. The CDR3 coding sequence is TGTGCCAGTAGTATAATGGACGGCTACAATCAGCCCCAGCATTTT. Based on the CDR3 plus reference TRBV19 and TRBJ1-5, the full variable domain is DGGITQSPKYLFRKEGQNVTLSCEQNLNHDAMYWYRQDPGQGLRLIYYSQIVNDFQKGDIAEGYSVSREKKESFPLTVTSAQKNPTAFYLCASSIMDGYNQPQHFGDGTRLSIL.

The V gene is TRBV7-8, the J gene TRBJ1-1, with TRBD1 matching 7 bases. V gave up 1 base and J gave up 10 bases; unmatched junction bases: 6. Looked up from germline, CDR1 is SGHVS and CDR2 is FQNEAQ. CDR3 length: 13 amino acids. This CDR3 is CASSLGQGVRAFF. The DNA for the CDR3 is TGTGCCAGCAGCTTAGGGCAGGGGGTAAGAGCTTTCTTT.

The V gene is TRBV11-2, the J gene TRBJ1-6, with TRBD1 matching 11 bases. Germline CDR1 SGHAT, CDR2 FQNNGV. J gave up 4 bases and V 4 bases, and 12 bases lay outside the gene matches. The length of the CDR3 is 19 residues. The CDR3 DNA is TGTGCCAGCAGCTGGAGGACAGGGGGCGCCCTATTATATAATTCACCCCTCCACTTT. Residues: CASSWRTGGALLYNSPLHF.

Note on this clone: In the same sample, other DNA sequences code for this CDR3. The J gene is TRBJ2-3, the V gene TRBV29-1; a possible D gene is TRBD2 (5 bases). The CDR3 runs 13 residues. Germline CDR1 is SQVTM and CDR2 is ANQGSEA. V was cut by 6 bases and J by 1 base, with 11 bases left in between. The CDR3 region is CSVPTGGTDTQYF. The DNA for the CDR3 is TGCAGCGTACCCACCGGGGGCACAGATACGCAGTATTTT.

The chain combines TRBV11-2 with TRBJ1-1, with 7 bases matching TRBD1. Trimming removed 5 bases from V and 3 bases from J; junction bases left unmatched: 6. CDR3 size: 14 residues. From germline, CDR1 is SGHAT and CDR2 FQNNGV. The CDR3 loop is CASSVDRRYTEAFF. DNA of the CDR3: TGTGCCAGCAGCGTGGACAGGAGGTACACTGAAGCTTTCTTT.

This rearrangement joins TRBV6-2 or TRBV6-3 to TRBJ1-3, with TRBD1 matching 8 bases. Germline V gene data show CDR1 as MNHEY and CDR2 as SVGEGT. The ends lost 5 bases at V and 2 bases at J; junction bases unmatched: 8. The CDR3 runs to 16 residues. The CDR3 DNA sequence: TGTGCCAGCAGTCAACAGGGACAGGCCCCTGGAAACACCATATATTTT. It codes for CASSQQGQAPGNTIYF.

The count of this clone is one. The rearrangement uses TRBV7-8 and TRBJ2-2, with 12 bases identical to TRBD1. With 6 bases clipped from V and 7 bases from J, the junction kept 15 bases outside the gene matches. CDR1 and CDR2 (germline): SGHVS, FQNEAQ. The CDR3 length is 18 residues. This CDR3 is CASRFQAGTGGVNGELFF. The CDR3 nucleotides read TGTGCCAGCAGATTCCAGGCCGGGACAGGGGGCGTCAACGGGGAGCTGTTTTTT.

The V call is TRBV5-4, the J call TRBJ2-5; D is undetermined. The CDR3 runs to 14 residues. CDR1 and CDR2 (germline): SGHNT, YYREEE (reference sequence). Trimming cost V 0 bases and J 1 base, with 7 bases left between them. CDR3 coding DNA: TGTGCCAGCAGCTTGGGCAGGCTCCAAGAGACCCAGTACTTC. Amino acids: CASSLGRLQETQYF.

The gene calls are TRBV6-2 or TRBV6-3 and TRBJ1-4, with 7 bases matching TRBD1. This CDR3 spans 12 amino acids. V trimming: 2 bases; J trimming: 10 bases; junction bases outside the gene matches: 1. Germline CDR1 is MNHEY and CDR2 is SVGEGT. In nucleotides, the CDR3 is TGTGCCAGCAGTTACGCAGGGGGAAAACTGTTTTTT. The encoded protein is CASSYAGGKLFF.

The V and J genes are TRBV9 and TRBJ1-1, with 9 bases matching TRBD1. The CDR3 runs to 12 residues. The V segment lost 2 bases and the J segment 9 bases; nucleotides outside the gene matches: 2. Per germline, CDR1 SGDLS and CDR2 YYNGEE. CDR3 DNA: TGTGCCAGCAGCGTCGGGACAGGGAAAGCTTTCTTT. Translating gives CASSVGTGKAFF.

V and J are TRBV20-1 and TRBJ1-1; the D is unclear. This CDR3 is 11 amino acids long. V lost 6 bases to trimming and J lost 4 bases, with 9 bases between them. The germline gives CDR1 DFQATT, CDR2 SNEGSKA (reference sequence). The CDR3 DNA follows: TGCAGTGCCCCGCGAGCCACTGAAGCTTTCTTT. Translating it yields CSAPRATEAFF.

The chain has TRBV19 and TRBJ1-4; no firm D call. Trimming removed 1 base at V and 2 bases at J, with 11 bases between. CDR3 size: 16 residues. Per germline, CDR1 LNHDA and CDR2 SQIVND (reference sequence). The CDR3 DNA reads TGTGCCAGTAGTATAGCGCTGCTTACGACTAATGAAAAACTGTTTTTT. Protein product: CASSIALLTTNEKLFF.

V usage is TRBV9 and J usage is TRBJ2-1; 10 bases agree with TRBD2. Germline trimming cut 1 base from V and 6 bases from J; bases unmatched to any gene: 4. The CDR3 runs 15 residues. The germline gives CDR1 SGDLS, CDR2 YYNGEE. CDR3 nucleotide sequence: TGTGCCAGCAGCGTAAGACTAGCGGGTCTCAATGAGCAGTTCTTC. Translated, it gives CASSVRLAGLNEQFF.